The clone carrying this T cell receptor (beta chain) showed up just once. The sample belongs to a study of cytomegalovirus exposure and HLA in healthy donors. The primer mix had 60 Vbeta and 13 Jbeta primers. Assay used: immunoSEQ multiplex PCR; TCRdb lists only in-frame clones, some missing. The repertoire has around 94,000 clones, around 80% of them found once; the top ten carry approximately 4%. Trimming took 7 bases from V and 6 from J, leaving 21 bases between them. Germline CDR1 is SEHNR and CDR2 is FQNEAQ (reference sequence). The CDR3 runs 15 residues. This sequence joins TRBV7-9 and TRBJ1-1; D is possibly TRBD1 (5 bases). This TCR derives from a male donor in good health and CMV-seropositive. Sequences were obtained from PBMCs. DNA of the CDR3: TGTGCCAGCACCTCCGCCCCCCCCAGGGACTCTGAAGCTTTCTTT. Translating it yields CASTSAPPRDSEAFF. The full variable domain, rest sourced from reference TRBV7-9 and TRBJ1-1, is DTGVSQNPRHKITKRGQNVTFRCDPISEHNRLYWYRQTLGQGPEFLTYFQNEAQLEKSRLLSDRFSAERPKGSFSTLEIQRTEQGDSAMYLCASTSAPPRDSEAFFGQGTRLTVV.